This entry describes one T cell receptor (beta chain). This record comes from a study of blood T cell repertoires in COVID-19. Whole-study context: Sources were T cells, B-cell-depleted T cells, or PBMCs; the material itself was cDNA or gDNA.

Followed over time, Seattle patients had been enrolled while infection was active. In the original workflow: Amplification of reference gene primers provided the estimated nucleated cell counts. Repertoires were generated with immunoSEQ multiplex PCR, while TCRdb's copy carries only in-frame clones and drops some. Clonal size and the V and J genes are those of that table, whereas D and trimming came from the DNA. The sample consists of about 250,000 clones, around 87% of them appearing once. Germline V gene lookup returns CDR1 MNHEY and CDR2 SVGEGT. This CDR3 contains 17 residues. Trimming removed 2 bases from V and 0 bases from J, with 14 bases in between.

The chain has TRBV6-2 or TRBV6-3 and TRBJ1-5; no clear D. This TCR was sampled from a woman aged 55-69 years with COVID-19, enrolled during active disease. Source material: peripheral blood. Here the CDR3 DNA reads TGTGCCAGCAGTTACGAATATGGAGTGTATAGCAATCAGCCCCAGCATTTT. Its translation is CASSYEYGVYSNQPQHF.